In its sample, the clone carrying this T cell receptor (beta chain) was seen many times. The antigen is undetermined. Arm-PCR of CDR3 regions and iRepertoire HTBI primers were the basis on which TCR beta libraries were built. As handled by the study authors: Sequenced samples collectively carried some 60 TRBV and some 15 TRBJ segments. Each CDR3 protein gets one entry after TCRdb re-called the multiplex PCR reads with MiXCR. The V and J calls, along with clone size, are taken from TCRdb and not from the paper's own processing. In the table there are 540,000 or so distinct CDR3 sequences, roughly 12% of which are singletons. This entry is derived from a study of regulatory T cells in long-lasting Graves disease. The time point is: newly diagnosed GD, antithyroid drugs for less than 3 months. Generation of the TCR library employed RNA extracted from PBMCs. General study points: Shared public clonotypes totalled 2,741 in persistent patients, compared with some 920 in new patients.

These same records also appear under a second study, on T cells in Graves' hyperthyroidism and ophthalmopathy. In that study: Graves' hyperthyroidism was deemed stable given no ophthalmopathy progression within 18 months. The study left out patients who had uncontrolled infection, other autoimmune disease, pregnancy or lactation.

The sequencing here drew on peripheral blood mononuclear cells (PBMCs), taken at new diagnosis, from a patient treated with antithyroid drugs. The receptor was derived from a young man with Graves disease.

Here the CDR3 DNA reads TGTGCCAGCAGGGGACAGGTCCACACCGGGGAGCTGTTTTTT. It translates to CASRGQVHTGELFF. The chain recombines TRBV12-3 or TRBV12-4 with TRBJ2-2; 8 bases map to TRBD1. The length of the CDR3 is 14 residues. V lost 6 bases and J lost 3; bases outside the gene matches: 3.